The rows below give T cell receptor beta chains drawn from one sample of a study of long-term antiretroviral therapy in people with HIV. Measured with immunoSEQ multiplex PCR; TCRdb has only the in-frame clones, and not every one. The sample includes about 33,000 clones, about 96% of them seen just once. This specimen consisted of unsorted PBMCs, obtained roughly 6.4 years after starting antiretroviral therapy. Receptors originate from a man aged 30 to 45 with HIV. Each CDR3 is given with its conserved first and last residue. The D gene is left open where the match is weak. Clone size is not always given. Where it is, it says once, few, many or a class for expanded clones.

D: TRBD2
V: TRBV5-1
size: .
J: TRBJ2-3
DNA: TGCGCCAGCGCCGCGGGGGACAGCACAGATACGCAGTATTTT
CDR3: CASAAGDSTDTQYF

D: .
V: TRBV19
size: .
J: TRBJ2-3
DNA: TGTGCCAGTAGTATCGGTGCAGGAGATACGCAGTATTTT
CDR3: CASSIGAGDTQYF

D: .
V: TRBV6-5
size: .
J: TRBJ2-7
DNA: TGTGCCAGCAGCTCCGGACTCGGGCGCGAGCAGTACTTC
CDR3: CASSSGLGREQYF

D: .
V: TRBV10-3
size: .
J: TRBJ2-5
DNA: TGTGCCATCAGTGAGAAGGGTTTCCGTGGAGAGACCCAGTACTTC
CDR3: CAISEKGFRGETQYF

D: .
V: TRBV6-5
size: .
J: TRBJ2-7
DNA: TGTGCCAGCAGTTACTTGAGGGATCCTGGAAACGAGCAGTACTTC
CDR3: CASSYLRDPGNEQYF

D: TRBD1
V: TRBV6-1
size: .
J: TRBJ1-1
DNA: TGTGCCAGCAGTGAAGCCCACGGGACAGGGACGAGGGGAGCTTTCTTT
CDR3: CASSEAHGTGTRGAFF

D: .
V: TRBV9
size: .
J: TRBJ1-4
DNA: TGTGCCAGCAGCGTAGGGCCCGCGGGTGAAAAACTGTTTTTT
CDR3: CASSVGPAGEKLFF

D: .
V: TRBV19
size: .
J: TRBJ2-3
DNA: TGTGCCAGTAGCCCTAAACAGGTTAGCACAGATACGCAGTATTTT
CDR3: CASSPKQVSTDTQYF

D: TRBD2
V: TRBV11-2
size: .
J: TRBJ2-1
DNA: TGTGCCAGCAGCTTACGTACTAGCGGGGGGGTCAATGAGCAGTTCTTC
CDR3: CASSLRTSGGVNEQFF

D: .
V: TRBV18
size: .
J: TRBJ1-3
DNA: TGTGCCAGCTCACCAAGGGTTATCCTCTCTGGAAACACCATATATTTT
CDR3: CASSPRVILSGNTIYF

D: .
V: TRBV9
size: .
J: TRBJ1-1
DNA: TGTGCCAGCAGCGCCGGGGGAGGGAACACTGAAGCTTTCTTT
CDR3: CASSAGGGNTEAFF

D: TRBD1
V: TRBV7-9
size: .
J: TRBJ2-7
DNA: TGTGCCAGCAGCTTAGTCGGACAGGGCTACGAGCAGTACTTC
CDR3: CASSLVGQGYEQYF

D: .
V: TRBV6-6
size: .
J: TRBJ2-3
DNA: TGTGCCAGCAGTCCCTATCCCGCGGGGATCACAGATACGCAGTATTTT
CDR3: CASSPYPAGITDTQYF

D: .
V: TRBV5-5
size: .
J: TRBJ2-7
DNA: TGTGCCAGCAGCCCCCGGACTGGGAACTACGAGCAGTACTTC
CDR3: CASSPRTGNYEQYF

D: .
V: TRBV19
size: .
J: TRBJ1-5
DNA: TGTGCCAGTAGTGCGCAGAGGGGTCAGCCCCAGCATTTT
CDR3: CASSAQRGQPQHF

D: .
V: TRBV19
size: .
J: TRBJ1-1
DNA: TGTGCCAGTAGCCGCAACCTATGGGGATGGGTCACTGAAGCTTTCTTT
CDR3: CASSRNLWGWVTEAFF

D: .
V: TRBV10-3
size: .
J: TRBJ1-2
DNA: TGTGCCATCAGTGAGCACCGGGATAACTATGGCTACACCTTC
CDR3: CAISEHRDNYGYTF

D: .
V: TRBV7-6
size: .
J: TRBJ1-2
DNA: TGTGCCAGCAGCGAGGGCCGAGAGGGGCCTAACTATGGCTACACCTTC
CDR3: CASSEGREGPNYGYTF

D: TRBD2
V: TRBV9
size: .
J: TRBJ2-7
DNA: TGTGCCAGCAGCCCGCGGGAGGGGGACTCCTACGAGCAGTACTTC
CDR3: CASSPREGDSYEQYF

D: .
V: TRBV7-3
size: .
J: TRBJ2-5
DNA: TGTGCCAGCAGCCGCGATCCCCGCGAGACCCAGTACTTC
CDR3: CASSRDPRETQYF

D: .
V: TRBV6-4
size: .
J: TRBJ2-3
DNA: TGTGCCAGCAGTGACTCTAGCGGAGGCACAGATACGCAGTATTTT
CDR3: CASSDSSGGTDTQYF

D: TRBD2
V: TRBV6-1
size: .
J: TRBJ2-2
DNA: TGTGCCAGCAGTATCGGACTAGCGGGAGGGGAGCTGTTTTTT
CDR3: CASSIGLAGGELFF

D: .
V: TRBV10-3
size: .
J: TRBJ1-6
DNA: TGTGCCATCAGTGTGGAGTCAGTTAATTCACCCCTCCACTTT
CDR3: CAISVESVNSPLHF

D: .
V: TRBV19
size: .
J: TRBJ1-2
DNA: TGTGCCAGTAGTATCCGTGAAGGCGATCCCTATGGCTACACCTTC
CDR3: CASSIREGDPYGYTF

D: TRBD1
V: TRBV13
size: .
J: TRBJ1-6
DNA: TGTGCCAGCAGCTCCGGACAGGATGATTCACCCCTCCACTTT
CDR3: CASSSGQDDSPLHF

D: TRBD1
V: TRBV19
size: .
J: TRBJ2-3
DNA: TGTGCCACCAGACAGGGAACAGATACGCAGTATTTT
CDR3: CATRQGTDTQYF

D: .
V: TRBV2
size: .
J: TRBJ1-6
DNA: TGTGCCAGCACCACTAGGTGGGCCGGAGGGGTATGGGATTCACCCCTCCACTTT
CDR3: CASTTRWAGGVWDSPLHF

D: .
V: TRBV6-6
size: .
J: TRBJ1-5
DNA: TGTGCCAGCAGTTTGGGTGGTGTTAGCAATCAGCCCCAGCATTTT
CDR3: CASSLGGVSNQPQHF

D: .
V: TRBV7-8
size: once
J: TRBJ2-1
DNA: TGTGCCAGCACTCCAGGGAGGACTCGCGATGAGCAGTTCTTC
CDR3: CASTPGRTRDEQFF

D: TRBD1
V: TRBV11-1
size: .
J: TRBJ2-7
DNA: TGTGCCAGCAGCTTAGAGGCAGGGGGCAACTACGAGCAGTACTTC
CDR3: CASSLEAGGNYEQYF

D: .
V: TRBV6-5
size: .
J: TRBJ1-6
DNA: TGTGCCAGCAGTCCGACGGGGAATTCACCCCTCCACTTT
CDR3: CASSPTGNSPLHF

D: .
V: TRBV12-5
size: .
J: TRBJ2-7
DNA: TGTGCTAGTGGTTTGACCCACCTGGGGCACCACGAGCAGTACTTC
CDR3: CASGLTHLGHHEQYF

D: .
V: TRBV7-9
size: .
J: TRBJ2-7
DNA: TGTGCCAGCAGCTTAGACTACGGCTACGAGCAGTACTTC
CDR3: CASSLDYGYEQYF

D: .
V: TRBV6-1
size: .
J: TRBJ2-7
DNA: TGTGCCAGCAGTGAACACCGGGGGCGCGAGCAGTACTTC
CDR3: CASSEHRGREQYF

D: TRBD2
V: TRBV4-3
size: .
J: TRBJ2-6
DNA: TGCGCCAGCAGCCAAGATTCCCTGGGGGGAGGGTCTGGGGCCAACGTCCTGACTTTC
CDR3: CASSQDSLGGGSGANVLTF

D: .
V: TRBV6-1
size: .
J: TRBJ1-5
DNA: TGTGCCAGCAGTCCGGGAGAGAGGAATCAGCCCCAGCATTTT
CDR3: CASSPGERNQPQHF

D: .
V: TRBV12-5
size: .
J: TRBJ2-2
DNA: TGTGCTAGTGGTTTGGTCCCGGCGAACACCGGGGAGCTGTTTTTT
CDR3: CASGLVPANTGELFF

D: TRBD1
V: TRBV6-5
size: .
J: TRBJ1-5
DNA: TGTGCCAGCAGCTACGGGGACAGGGTCGATCAGCCCCAGCATTTT
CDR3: CASSYGDRVDQPQHF

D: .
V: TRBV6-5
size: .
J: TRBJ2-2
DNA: TGTGCCAGCAGACGTACCGGGGAGCTGTTTTTT
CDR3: CASRRTGELFF

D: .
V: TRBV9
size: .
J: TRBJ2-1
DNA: TGTGCCAGCAGCGTGGCCGGAAATGAGCAGTTCTTC
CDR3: CASSVAGNEQFF

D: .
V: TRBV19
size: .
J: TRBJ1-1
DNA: TGTGCCAGTAGTTCGAGGACAGCCGTGAACACTGAAGCTTTCTTT
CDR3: CASSSRTAVNTEAFF

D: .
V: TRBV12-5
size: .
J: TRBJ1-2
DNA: TGTGCTAGTGGTTTAGAACAGGGAGGGGGAAAGAATGGCTACACCTTC
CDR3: CASGLEQGGGKNGYTF

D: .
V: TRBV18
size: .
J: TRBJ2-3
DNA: TGTGCCAGCTCACCACCGACAGATACAGATACGCAGTATTTT
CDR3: CASSPPTDTDTQYF

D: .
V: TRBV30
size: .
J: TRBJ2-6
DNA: TGTGCCTCCATTATTCTAGGCCGTGTGTCTGGGGCCAACGTCCTGACTTTC
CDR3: CASIILGRVSGANVLTF

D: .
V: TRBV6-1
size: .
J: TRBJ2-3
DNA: TGTGCCAGCAGTGCACTAGACTCGCGAGGTACGCAGTATTTT
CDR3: CASSALDSRGTQYF

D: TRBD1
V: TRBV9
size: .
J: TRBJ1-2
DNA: TGTGCCAGCAGCCCCACTGGGACAGGGGCAGGTGGCTACACCTTC
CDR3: CASSPTGTGAGGYTF

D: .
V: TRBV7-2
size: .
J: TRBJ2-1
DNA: TGTGCCAGCAGCCCGGCGGTCAATGAGCAGTTCTTC
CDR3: CASSPAVNEQFF

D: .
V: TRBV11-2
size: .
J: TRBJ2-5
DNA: TGTGCCAGCAGTCCCATTTGGCGGGGTAGGACCCAGTACTTC
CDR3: CASSPIWRGRTQYF

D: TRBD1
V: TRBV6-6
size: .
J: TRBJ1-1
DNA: TGTGCCAGCAGTCCCGGACAGGGGGCGGGGAAGGCTTTCTTT
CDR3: CASSPGQGAGKAFF

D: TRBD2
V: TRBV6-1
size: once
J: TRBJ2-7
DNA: TGTGCCAGCAGTGCCCTACCTAGCGGGGGCCCCTACGAGCAGTACTTC
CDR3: CASSALPSGGPYEQYF

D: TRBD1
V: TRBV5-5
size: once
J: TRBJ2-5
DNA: TGTGCCAGCAGCTTTTCGTGGGACAGGGACTTCGAGACCCAGTACTTC
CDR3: CASSFSWDRDFETQYF

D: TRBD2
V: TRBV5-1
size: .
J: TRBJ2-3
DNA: TGCGCCAGCACCAAAGCGGGGACTACAGATACGCAGTATTTT
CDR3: CASTKAGTTDTQYF

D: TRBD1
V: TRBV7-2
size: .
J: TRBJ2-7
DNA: TGTGCCAGCAGCTTGGGACAGGGGGGGGACTACGAGCAGTACTTC
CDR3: CASSLGQGGDYEQYF

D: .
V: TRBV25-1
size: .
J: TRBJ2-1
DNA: TGTGCCAGCAGTGAGGCGGACCTTGAGCAGTTCTTC
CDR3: CASSEADLEQFF

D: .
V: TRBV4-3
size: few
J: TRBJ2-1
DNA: TGCGCCAGCAGCTCCCCCGGGACGGCCTACAATGAGCAGTTCTTC
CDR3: CASSSPGTAYNEQFF

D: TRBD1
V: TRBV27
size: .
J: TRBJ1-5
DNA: TGTGCCAGCAGTTGGACAGGGGGGTCAGTTATGCAGCCCCAGCATTTT
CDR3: CASSWTGGSVMQPQHF

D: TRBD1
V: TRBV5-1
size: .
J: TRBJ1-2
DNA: TGCGCCAGCAGCACCGGGACAGGGGGCGTCGGTGGCTACACCTTC
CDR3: CASSTGTGGVGGYTF

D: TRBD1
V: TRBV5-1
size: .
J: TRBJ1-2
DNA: TGCGCCAGCAGCATCCGGGACAGGGCCTTCCGCGCGTCTAACTATGGCTACACCTTC
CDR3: CASSIRDRAFRASNYGYTF

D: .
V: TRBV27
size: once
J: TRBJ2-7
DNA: TGTGCCAGCAGTACAGGCGCCTACGAGCAGTACTTC
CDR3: CASSTGAYEQYF